The entry that follows covers one T cell receptor (beta chain) sequence. The specificity of this receptor is unknown. The sample holds no much larger clone one base away, and base qualities are not on file. The trial excluded patients who had a history of autoimmune disease or who were on systemic immunosuppression. Peripheral blood for TCR sequencing was drawn from every dose cohort at baseline, at cycle 4 day 1 and at cycle 7 day 1. The samples were drawn from a first-in-human, open-label, multicenter phase I dose-escalation trial of ivuxolimab. The trial enrolled adults with locally advanced or metastatic head and neck squamous cell, hepatocellular, melanoma or renal cell carcinoma. Before TCR sequencing, CD4+ T cells and CD8+ T cells were sorted from peripheral blood as separate populations. These data belong to a study of OX40 agonist ivuxolimab in advanced cancers. Regarding the complete study: Ivuxolimab was a fully human IgG2 agonistic monoclonal antibody targeting the costimulatory receptor OX40 (CD134). Intravenous ivuxolimab was administered to patients every 2 weeks at six dose levels: 0.01, 0.1, 0.3, 1.5, 3 and 10 mg/kg. Of the approximately 53 patients in dose escalation, 19 had hepatocellular carcinoma, about 15 had melanoma, 9 had renal cell carcinoma and 9 had head and neck cancer. A male proportion of almost 85% and a mean age of around 60 years, ranging from about 20 to 80, were recorded for the dose-escalation cohort. Prior anti-PD-1, anti-PD-L1 or anti-CTLA-4 therapy was permitted, and checkpoint inhibitors had been received by roughly two fifths of dose-escalation patients. Partial responses were achieved by three dose-escalation patients, of whom one had hepatocellular carcinoma and two had cutaneous melanoma. Peripheral TCRbeta sequencing was intended to test whether TCR sequence diversity was altered and clonal T-cell expansion was caused by ivuxolimab. The monotherapy dose-escalation portion (N ≈ 50 patients) of the phase I ivuxolimab trial is reported in the paper. Study-level results and caveats: In partial responders in the 0.1-3.0 mg/kg groups, normalized peripheral clonal expansion was found to be among the lowest, especially among CD8+ T cells. Clonal expansion of both CD4+ and CD8+ blood T cells was observed from baseline to week 6 at doses 0.1 to 3.0 mg/kg. Low levels of normalized T-cell clonal expansion were also seen in some nonresponding patients. After ivuxolimab, expanded clones were on average more numerous among CD8+ T cells than among CD4+ T cells. Antigen specificity was not determined for the clonally expanded peripheral T cells.

For sequencing of the TCRbeta CDR3 region, genomic DNA was extracted from the sorted cells. The immunoSEQ Assay was used to sequence the TCRbeta CDR3 regions. TCRdb mirrors the immuneACCESS table, restricted to in-frame sequences. Some clones are absent from its copies; in checked studies, under half trace to an unresolved V gene, and the reason for the others is unknown. The sample profile shows about 69,000 clones; 90% of them were found once. The ten largest clonotypes hold roughly 10% of the sample. As encoded in the germline V gene (reference sequence), CDR1 is SEHNR while CDR2 is FQNEAQ. The CDR3 sequence holds 14 residues, the cysteine and phenylalanine included. The entry retains the CDR3 DNA only, 42 bases that are in frame from base 1. V is pared back by 2 bases and J by 6 bases, with 14 bases lying between the germline termini.

The sample here was CD4+ or CD8+ T cells sorted from blood, taken in a trial of the OX40 agonist ivuxolimab. Rearrangement joined TRBV7-9 to TRBJ2-7; TRBD1 might be the D gene, on 6 matching bases. The receptor's source is an adult with an advanced solid tumor such as melanoma, head and neck, liver or kidney cancer. The nucleotide sequence is given as TGTGCCAGCAGCTTATCTACAGGGAGTGGCGAGCAGTACTTC. Translated, this gives CASSLSTGSGEQYF.